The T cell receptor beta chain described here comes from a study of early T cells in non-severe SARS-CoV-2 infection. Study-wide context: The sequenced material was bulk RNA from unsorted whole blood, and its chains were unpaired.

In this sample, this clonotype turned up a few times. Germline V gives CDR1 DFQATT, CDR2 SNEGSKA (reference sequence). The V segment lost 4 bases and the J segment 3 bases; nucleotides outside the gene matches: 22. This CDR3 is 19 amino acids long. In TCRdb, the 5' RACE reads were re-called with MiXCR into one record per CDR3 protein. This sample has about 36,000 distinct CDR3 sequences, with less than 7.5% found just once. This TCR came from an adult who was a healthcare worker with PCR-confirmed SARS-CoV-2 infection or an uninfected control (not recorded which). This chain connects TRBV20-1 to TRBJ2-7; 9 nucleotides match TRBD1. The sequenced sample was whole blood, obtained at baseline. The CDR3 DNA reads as TGCAGTGCTAACCAACCCCCGGGACAGGGTATAGGGTCCAGCTACGAGCAGTACTTC. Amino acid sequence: CSANQPPGQGIGSSYEQYF.